Described below is a single T cell receptor beta chain sequence and its context. It has no known antigen specificity. The input lacks base qualities; no much larger clone sits a single base away. Using the deep immunoSEQ assay, TCR CDR3 regions were amplified from genomic DNA by multiplex PCR. Extracted genomic DNA from each cell subset was distributed evenly across all wells of several immunoSEQ 96-well plates, and each plate was treated as a replicate. For sorted subsets, 200 to 250 ng of genomic DNA, equivalent to 25,000 to 35,000 T cell genomes, went into each replicate PCR. Purified libraries were quantified with a Qubit 3.0 fluorometer, sized on a Bioanalyzer 2100, and re-quantified with the KAPA Library Quantification kit. A separate single-read 150-cycle Illumina NextSeq 550 flow cell was used to sequence each immunoSEQ 96-well plate. As for the original processing: Because the immunoSEQ output held only junctional sequences and lacked quality scores, the filtering could not match the filtering applied to full-length reads. Sequences were annotated with PyIR, a Python wrapper for IgBLAST v1.9, and V/J genes and CDR3 were assigned using IMGT germline references. Reads with weak V/J assignments (E-value above 1e-6), missing CDR3, stop codons, out-of-frame junctions, or ambiguous translated residues were removed. V3J clonotypes were defined as sequences sharing an identical inferred V gene, J gene, and CDR3 amino acid sequence. Percentage overlap between repertoires was computed as shared unique clonotypes divided by the size of the smaller repertoire. Richness of each repertoire was evaluated using RTK rarefaction, the Chao1 estimator, and Recon v2.1 estimates of unobserved clonotypes. For all TCRbeta clonotypes obtained by the gDNA method from a handful of donors, generation probabilities were computed with OLGA. As stored in TCRdb, this immuneACCESS dataset retains in-frame rearrangements with V and J assigned. A fraction of the clones does not appear; measured against another copy, unresolved V genes explain less than half of the discrepancy, and the remainder lacks a known reason. V, J and clone size reflect that table, while D and trimming were determined from the DNA. The sample table records roughly 2,500,000 clones; over 85% of these occur just once. The ten largest clones add up to 0.36% of the sample.

The data were taken from a study of shared clonotypes between healthy human individuals (dated by TCRdb to about 2020). Some background on the complete study: The cohort included a few men and a couple of women between 18 and 49 years of age. Per donor, three plates each were used for CD4 naive and CD4 memory, two for CD8 naive, and one for CD8 memory. Blood TCR repertoires of roughly five healthy adults were deeply sequenced to estimate repertoire size and the extent of clonotype sharing between individuals. Each donor's leukapheresis produced roughly between roughly 0.85 and 10 billion PBMCs. Different laboratories and diverse techniques were used to prepare libraries and sequence TCR repertoires, to increase sequencing depth and limit assay-specific biases.

The paper's findings and limits, for the study overall: Based on pairwise subsampling, the degree of clonotype sharing among donors was expected to be affected by sequencing depth. Because the study included a small number of donors, the genetic and exposure-history diversity represented was limited. Compared with non-shared clonotypes, clonotypes shared by all four sorted-subset donors had higher generation probabilities. Larger estimated clonotype richness was generally found for naive subsets than for memory subsets. Rarefaction of sorted-subset datasets indicated incomplete sequencing despite the large sequencing depth. When a handful of donors were compared, the shared fraction of clonotypes was 5% to 6.5% for naive CD4, more than 3% for naive CD8, 2% to 2.5% for memory CD4, and 0.3% to 0.5% for memory CD8. Sampling was restricted to blood, and TCR repertoires in tissues likely differ from the TCR repertoires found in blood.

Sequences SGHAT (CDR1) and FQNNGV (CDR2) are obtained from the germline V gene. V ends up 4 bases short and J 3 bases short, with an unmatched junction base count of 8. Including cysteine and phenylalanine, the CDR3 has 16 amino acids. The retained sequence is limited to the CDR3, 48 bases, with the frame set at the first base. Healthy HIV-negative adults with no recently reported acute infections or vaccinations were included as donors. Every donor was a Caucasian adult living in Nashville, Tennessee, USA. CD4+ T cells were enriched through magnetic negative selection, after which naive cells were positively selected on CD45RA and the remaining negative fraction served as the memory subset. Blood was obtained by leukapheresis, after which PBMCs were separated by Ficoll-Histopaque density gradient centrifugation and cryopreserved in liquid nitrogen vapor phase. Analytical flow cytometry was used to check the purity and quantity of each magnetically sorted T cell population. From each sorted fraction, genomic DNA was isolated and quantified by UV absorbance on a Nanodrop 2000c.

This clonotype was sampled from a man in his late teens or twenties in good health. Some clones in this sample may be carry-over from other donors' samples. Sequenced: naive CD4+ T cells from PBMCs. In light of the paper, this sample's cell subset or site label describes: CD45RA+ positively selected. Recombination joined TRBV11-2 with TRBJ2-2; the central 7 bases match TRBD2. The base sequence is TGTGCCAGCAGCTATAGAAGCGGGACTTACACCGGGGAGCTGTTTTTT. It translates as CASSYRSGTYTGELFF. Full variable domain (CDR3 extended with the reference TRBV11-2 and TRBJ2-2 proteins): EAGVAQSPRYKIIEKRQSVAFWCNPISGHATLYWYQQILGQGPKLLIQFQNNGVVDDSQLPKDRFSAERLKGVDSTLKIQPAKLEDSAVYLCASSYRSGTYTGELFFGEGSRLTVL.